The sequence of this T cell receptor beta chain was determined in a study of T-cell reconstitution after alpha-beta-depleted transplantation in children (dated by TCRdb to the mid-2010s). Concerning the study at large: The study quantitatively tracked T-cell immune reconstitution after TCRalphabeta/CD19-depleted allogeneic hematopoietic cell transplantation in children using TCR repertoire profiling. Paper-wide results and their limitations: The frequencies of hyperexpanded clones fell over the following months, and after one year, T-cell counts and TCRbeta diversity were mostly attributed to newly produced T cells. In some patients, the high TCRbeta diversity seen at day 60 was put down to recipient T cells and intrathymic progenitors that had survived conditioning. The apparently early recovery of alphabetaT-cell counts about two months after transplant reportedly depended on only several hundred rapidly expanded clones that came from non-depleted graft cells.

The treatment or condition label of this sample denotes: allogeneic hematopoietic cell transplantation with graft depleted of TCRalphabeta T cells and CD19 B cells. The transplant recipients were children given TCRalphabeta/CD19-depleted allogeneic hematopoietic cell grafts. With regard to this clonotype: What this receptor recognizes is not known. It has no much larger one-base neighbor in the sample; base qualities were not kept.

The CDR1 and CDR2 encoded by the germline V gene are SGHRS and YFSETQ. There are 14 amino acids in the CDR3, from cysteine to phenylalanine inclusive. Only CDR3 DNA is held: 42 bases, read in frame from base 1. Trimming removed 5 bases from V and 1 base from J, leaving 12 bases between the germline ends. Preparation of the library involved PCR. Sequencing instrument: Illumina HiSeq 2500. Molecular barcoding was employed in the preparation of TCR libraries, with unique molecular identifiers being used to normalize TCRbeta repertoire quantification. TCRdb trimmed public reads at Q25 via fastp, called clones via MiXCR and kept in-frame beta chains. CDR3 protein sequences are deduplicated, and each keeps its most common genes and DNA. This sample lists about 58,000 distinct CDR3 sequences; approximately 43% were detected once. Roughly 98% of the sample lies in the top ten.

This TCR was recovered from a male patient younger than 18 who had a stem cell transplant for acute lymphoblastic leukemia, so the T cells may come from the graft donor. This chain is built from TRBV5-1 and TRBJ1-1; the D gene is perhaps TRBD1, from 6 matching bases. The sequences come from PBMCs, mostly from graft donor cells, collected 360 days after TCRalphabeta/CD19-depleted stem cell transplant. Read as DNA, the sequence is TGCGCCAGCAGGGGACACCTTAAGAACACTGAAGCTTTCTTT. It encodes CASRGHLKNTEAFF. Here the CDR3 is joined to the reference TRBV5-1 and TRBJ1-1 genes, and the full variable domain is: KAGVTQTPRYLIKTRGQQVTLSCSPISGHRSVSWYQQTPGQGLQFLFEYFSETQRNKGNFPGRFSGRQFSNSRSEMNVSTLELGDSALYLCASRGHLKNTEAFFGQGTRLTVV.